These 16 T cell receptor beta chains share one sample of origin, sequenced in a study of patients and donors after allogeneic stem cell transplantation. TCRdb passed the RT-PCR reads through MiXCR, listing each CDR3 protein once. This table has about 110,000 distinct CDR3 sequences, roughly 35% appearing once. The sequenced sample was blood, either unsorted or a sorted T cell fraction (not recorded which). These receptors were taken from a human donor who was either an allogeneic HSCT recipient or a stem cell or donor lymphocyte infusion donor (not recorded which). It is not recorded whose cells these are; they may come from a transplant donor.

The V gene is TRBV6-7, the J gene TRBJ2-1; TRBD2 matches at 12 bases. TRBV6-7 is given ORF status, its function remaining uncertain. Germline trimming cut 2 bases from V and 14 bases from J; bases unmatched to any gene: 16. This CDR3 is built from 17 residues. Here the CDR3 reads CASSYPGLAGGPGGEFF. CDR3 nucleotide sequence: TGTGCCAGCAGTTACCCCGGCCTAGCGGGAGGGCCAGGGGGGGAGTTCTTC.

V gene TRBV20-1 combines with J gene TRBJ1-2; possible D gene TRBD1, 6 bases. Trimming cost V 8 bases and J 4 bases, with 11 bases left between them. CDR1 and CDR2 (germline): DFQATT, SNEGSKA (reference sequence). The CDR3 sequence is 11 residues long. This chain's CDR3 is CSPGTPYGYTF. The CDR3 DNA reads as TGCAGTCCCGGGACACCCTATGGCTACACCTTC.

The genes are TRBV29-1 and TRBJ2-7; TRBD1 or TRBD2 may be the D gene (5 bases each). Germline assignment: CDR1 SQVTM and CDR2 ANQGSEA. The CDR3 extends over 12 amino acids. Deletions cut 4 bases from V and 1 base from J, with 8 bases between. Written as DNA, the CDR3 is TGCAGCGTTGCGAGGGGATCCTACGAGCAGTACTTC. This codes for CSVARGSYEQYF.

The chain couples TRBV20-1 to TRBJ1-6; D gene unclear. This CDR3 has 16 amino acids. Germline CDR1 reads DFQATT; CDR2 reads SNEGSKA (reference sequence). V lost 0 bases to trimming and J lost 0 bases, with 9 bases between them. The CDR3 nucleotides are TGCAGTGCTAGAGATCCCCTGATCTCCTATAATTCACCCCTCCACTTT. The encoded protein is CSARDPLISYNSPLHF.

This chain connects TRBV11-2 to TRBJ1-2, with D tentatively TRBD1 (5 bases). Germline V CDR1 and CDR2: SGHAT, FQNNGV. V was shortened by 4 bases and J by 4 bases, with 19 bases between the two germline ends. The CDR3 extends over 16 amino acids. DNA of the CDR3: TGTGCCAGCAGCTCAGACCCGGGGGGGGTTCGCTATGGCTACACCTTC. Its protein is CASSSDPGGVRYGYTF.

This CDR3 is CSASRTGTRYEQYF. In DNA form, the CDR3 reads TGCAGTGCTAGCCGGACCGGGACTCGATACGAGCAGTACTTC. The J gene is TRBJ2-7, the V gene TRBV20-1; the D gene is possibly TRBD2 (6 bases). Germline values: CDR1 DFQATT, CDR2 SNEGSKA (reference sequence). Trimming stripped 3 bases from V and 4 bases from J, with 16 bases between. This CDR3 has 14 residues.

The sample holds a few counts of this clonotype. The CDR3 reads CASSSGLAAYEQYF. As DNA, the CDR3 is TGTGCCAGCAGCTCGGGACTAGCCGCCTACGAGCAGTACTTC. J is TRBJ2-7 and V is TRBV9; 9 bases are shared with TRBD2. Trimming at V came to 4 bases and at J to 2 bases, leaving 4 bases not matched to a gene. Germline CDR1 and CDR2: SGDLS and YYNGEE. The CDR3 consists of 14 residues.

This rearrangement joins TRBV5-1 to TRBJ2-7, with D perhaps being TRBD1 or TRBD2 (5 bases each). Germline V gene data show CDR1 as SGHRS and CDR2 as YFSETQ. The length of the CDR3 is 14 residues. Trimming removed 0 bases from V and 4 bases from J, with 11 bases in between. For the CDR3, the DNA is TGCGCCAGCAGCTTGGACTGGGGGAATTACGAGCAGTACTTC. Its translation is CASSLDWGNYEQYF.

This clonotype has only a few counts. The chain employs TRBV4-3 and TRBJ2-1; no reliable D call. The length of the CDR3 is 13 residues. Looked up from germline, CDR1 is LGHNA and CDR2 is YSLEER. Between the trimmed V and J ends, which lost 5 bases and 3 bases, there was a span of 8 bases. In nucleotides, the CDR3 is TGCGCCAGCAGCACAGTCCACTACAATGAGCAGTTCTTC. Translating it yields CASSTVHYNEQFF.

The chain couples TRBV20-1 to TRBJ2-2, with D tentatively TRBD2 (6 bases). The length of the CDR3 is 16 residues. The germline gives CDR1 DFQATT, CDR2 SNEGSKA (reference sequence). Trimming shortened V by 0 bases and J by 4 bases, and 15 bases separated the two germline ends. The CDR3 sequence is CSARDPTRGGTGELFF. Written as DNA, the CDR3 is TGCAGTGCTAGAGACCCGACAAGGGGAGGCACCGGGGAGCTGTTTTTT.

This clonotype was counted many times. V and J are TRBV20-1 and TRBJ1-2; D gene unclear. Germline values: CDR1 DFQATT, CDR2 SNEGSKA (reference sequence). The CDR3 runs 13 residues. The V gene lost 3 bases and the J gene lost 4 bases, with 12 bases spanning the gap. The CDR3 nucleotides are TGCAGTGCTAGTGTCACTGAGGGCTATGGCTACACCTTC. This encodes CSASVTEGYGYTF.

This chain links TRBV12-3 or TRBV12-4 with TRBJ1-5; D is unresolved. The CDR3 sequence is 13 residues long. Trimming took off 3 bases at V and 5 bases at J, with 8 bases between the two ends. The CDR3 sequence: CASSFREDQPQHF. Written as DNA, the CDR3 is TGTGCCAGCAGTTTTCGGGAAGATCAGCCCCAGCATTTT.

The chain employs TRBV7-9 and TRBJ2-1, with 10 nucleotides matching TRBD2. The CDR3 length is 14 residues. Germline V gene data show CDR1 as SEHNR and CDR2 as FQNEAQ (reference sequence). V dropped 5 bases and J dropped 9; count of bases not matched to a gene: 7. The CDR3 loop is CASSGTSAGGEQFF. The CDR3, as DNA: TGTGCCAGCAGCGGGACTAGCGCCGGGGGTGAGCAGTTCTTC. Drawing the rest from reference TRBV7-9 and TRBJ2-1, the complete variable domain is DTGVSQNPRHKITKRGQNVTFRCDPISEHNRLYWYRQTLGQGPEFLTYFQNEAQLEKSRLLSDRFSAERPKGSFSTLEIQRTEQGDSAMYLCASSGTSAGGEQFFGPGTRLTVL.

V gene TRBV20-1 combines with J gene TRBJ2-2; D possibly corresponds to TRBD1 (6 bases). CDR1 is DFQATT, CDR2 SNEGSKA, per germline (reference sequence). V was shortened by 1 base and J by 4 bases, with 13 bases between the two germline ends. This CDR3 spans 15 amino acids. In nucleotides, the CDR3 is TGCAGTGCTAGAGGCGCACAGGGTCCCACCGGGGAGCTGTTTTTT. It encodes CSARGAQGPTGELFF.

This chain connects TRBV5-4 to TRBJ2-5, with D possibly called TRBD1 or TRBD2 (5 bases each). This CDR3 contains 16 residues. In germline, CDR1 is SGHNT, CDR2 YYREEE (reference sequence). V gave up 5 bases and J gave up 4 bases, with 21 bases separating them. The CDR3 nucleotides are TGTGCCAGCAGTCCAGGGAGCAGGGCGGATGGAGAGACCCAGTACTTC. Encoded protein: CASSPGSRADGETQYF.

This clonotype was counted between two and nine times. CDR3 sequence reads: CASSYFGLGTTEAFF. The CDR3 nucleotides are TGTGCCAGCAGTTACTTTGGATTGGGGACGACTGAAGCTTTCTTT. The chain carries TRBV6-2 or TRBV6-3 and TRBJ1-1, with TRBD1 as a possible D gene (5 bases). Trimming pared 1 base from V and 5 bases from J, leaving 14 bases between. Germline V gene sequence: CDR1 MNHEY, CDR2 SVGEGT. The CDR3 runs to 15 residues.